This T cell receptor beta chain was documented in a study of blood T cells in healthy people across ages. The authors ran a second PCR of 7 to 11 cycles using a sample-barcoded 5' primer and a J-beta primer mix. TCRdb recomputed calls from the 5' RACE reads with MiXCR, one row per CDR3 protein. Seen here are 730,000 or so distinct CDR3 sequences, 40% to 45% observed once, and the top ten hold 25% to 35%. V was shortened by 3 bases and J by 3 bases, with 17 bases between the two germline ends. The germline V gene encodes CDR1 MNHEY and CDR2 SVGAGI. The CDR3 loop spans 16 amino acids. The receptor comes from an elderly man in good health. The J gene is TRBJ1-2, the V gene TRBV6-5, with a possible D match to TRBD1 (5 bases). Sequences were obtained from blood. The CDR3 bases are TGTGCCAGCAGTTATTCCGGGATAGGGGACCACTATGGCTACACCTTC. Encoded protein: CASSYSGIGDHYGYTF.